This paragraph covers one TCR beta chain sequence. Per the study methods: From reference gene primer amplification, estimates of nucleated cell counts were derived. TCRdb's table, derived via immunoSEQ multiplex PCR, lists solely in-frame clones and lacks some. The V and J calls and clone size come from that table; D and trimming were worked out from the DNA. The sample has 150,000 to 200,000 clones, roughly four fifths seen once; the top ten hold around a fifth. This sample was taken from a study of blood T cell repertoires in COVID-19. In the study overall: Samples came from the United States, Italy and Spain, spanning acute and convalescent COVID-19.

The specimen was peripheral blood. This clonotype originated in a woman older than 75 with acute or convalescent COVID-19.

The CDR3 protein is CASSRNRGLSSYEQYF. DNA for the CDR3: TGTGCCAGCAGTCGGAACAGGGGACTGAGCTCCTACGAGCAGTACTTC. The rearrangement uses TRBV25-1 and TRBJ2-7; a possible D gene is TRBD1 (7 bases). CDR3 length equals 16 residues. Per the germline V gene, CDR1 is MGHDK and CDR2 is SYGVNS. With 5 bases removed from V and 0 bases from J, the gap between germline ends came to 17 bases.